The 24 T cell receptor beta chains below come from one sample, sequenced in a study of blood T cell repertoires in COVID-19. Sequencing was performed with immunoSEQ multiplex PCR; in TCRdb, only in-frame clones are kept and a portion is missing. Found here are around 340,000 clones, about 86% of them singletons; the top ten hold roughly 4.2%. Source material: PBMCs or T cells enriched from blood (not recorded which). The origin of the receptors is a woman between 40 and 55 years old with acute COVID-19.

The rearrangement joins TRBV7-2 to TRBJ1-1, with 8 positions matching TRBD1. The germline V gene has CDR1 SGHTA and CDR2 FQGNSA. This CDR3 comprises 16 residues. J gave up 10 bases and V 2 bases, and 15 bases lay outside the gene matches. CDR3 protein: CASSLWSRQGAIGAFF. The CDR3 nucleotides read TGTGCCAGCAGCTTATGGAGCCGGCAGGGGGCTATAGGAGCTTTCTTT.

This chain connects TRBV4-3 to TRBJ1-1, with D perhaps matching TRBD1 (5 bases). Trimming pared 1 base from V and 5 bases from J, leaving 11 bases between. The CDR3 totals 14 residues. CDR1 and CDR2 (germline): LGHNA, YSLEER. The DNA for the CDR3 is TGCGCCAGCAGCCAAGTAGCAGGGCGGACTGAAGCTTTCTTT. Amino acids: CASSQVAGRTEAFF.

The V call is TRBV18, the J call TRBJ2-1; D is unclear. V shed 2 bases and J shed 5 bases, with 4 bases lying between them. CDR1 KGHSH and CDR2 LQKENI come from the germline V gene. This CDR3 contains 12 residues. CDR3 amino acids: CASSPSNNEQFF. As DNA, the CDR3 is TGTGCCAGCTCACCATCTAACAATGAGCAGTTCTTC.

This chain links TRBV28 with TRBJ2-3; 9 nucleotides align to TRBD1. Trimming took 4 bases from V and 4 from J; bases not matched to a gene: 12. The CDR3 loop spans 17 amino acids. In germline, CDR1 is MDHEN, CDR2 SYDVKM. CDR3 nucleotide sequence: TGTGCCAGCAGTTCACCCTGGGACAGGGTAAACGCAGATACGCAGTATTTT. Amino acids: CASSSPWDRVNADTQYF.

This chain uses TRBV27 with TRBJ2-7; a possible D gene is TRBD2 (6 bases). The CDR3 is 17 residues long. Germline CDR1 is MNHEY and CDR2 is SMNVEV (reference sequence). V was cut by 2 bases and J by 2 bases, with 19 bases left in between. The CDR3 sequence is CASSLRRARNNPYEQYF. The CDR3 DNA reads TGTGCCAGCAGTTTAAGGAGGGCCCGCAACAATCCCTACGAGCAGTACTTC.

This sequence joins TRBV7-2 and TRBJ2-7, with 7 positions matching TRBD1. The CDR3 has 16 amino acids. In germline, CDR1 is SGHTA, CDR2 FQGNSA. With V trimmed by 4 bases and J by 2 bases, 11 bases remained unmatched. In DNA form, the CDR3 reads TGTGCCAGCAGCTCCTCAACCGGGACAGCAGCCTACGAGCAGTACTTC. Its protein is CASSSSTGTAAYEQYF.

The genes are TRBV4-2 and TRBJ2-1, with a tentative D call TRBD2 (6 bases). Per germline, CDR1 LGHNA and CDR2 YNFKEQ. This CDR3 region has 15 residues. Trimming cost V 3 bases and J 3 bases, with 12 bases left between them. In DNA, the CDR3 is TGTGCCAGCAGCCAGTCGGAGGGTGACTACAATGAGCAGTTCTTC. Amino acids: CASSQSEGDYNEQFF.

J is TRBJ2-2 and V is TRBV11-2, with unresolved D. The germline CDR1 and CDR2 sequences are SGHAT and FQNNGV. Trimming removed 2 bases from V and 5 bases from J, with 6 bases in between. The length of the CDR3 is 13 residues. For the CDR3, the DNA is TGTGCCAGCAGCTTATACCTAACCGGGGAGCTGTTTTTT. This encodes CASSLYLTGELFF.

The chain is built from TRBV4-1 and TRBJ2-3, with D possibly being TRBD1 (5 bases). CDR1 and CDR2 (germline): MGHRA, YSYEKL. V lost 0 bases to trimming and J lost 2 bases, with 15 bases between them. This CDR3 has 17 amino acids. The CDR3 DNA is TGCGCCAGCAGCCAAGAAAGTTTCAGGGTACACACAGATACGCAGTATTTT. Amino acids: CASSQESFRVHTDTQYF.

The chain uses TRBV5-1 and TRBJ1-5, with 9 bases lining up with TRBD1. The J segment lost 3 bases and the V segment lost 4 bases, leaving 5 bases of the junction unmatched. Germline CDR1 reads SGHRS; CDR2 reads YFSETQ. The length of the CDR3 is 15 residues. The CDR3 DNA follows: TGCGCCAGCAGCGAAGGGACAGGGCACAATCAGCCCCAGCATTTT. This gives the protein CASSEGTGHNQPQHF. Using reference TRBV5-1 and TRBJ1-5 for the parts outside the CDR3, the full variable domain is KAGVTQTPRYLIKTRGQQVTLSCSPISGHRSVSWYQQTPGQGLQFLFEYFSETQRNKGNFPGRFSGRQFSNSRSEMNVSTLELGDSALYLCASSEGTGHNQPQHFGDGTRLSIL.

V and J are TRBV18 and TRBJ1-2, with TRBD1 matching 7 bases. The CDR3 consists of 16 residues. V dropped 5 bases and J dropped 4; count of bases not matched to a gene: 13. Looked up from germline, CDR1 is KGHSH and CDR2 is LQKENI. The CDR3 DNA reads as TGTGCCAGCTCAGCGGGACAGACGCTCTCCCCCTATGGCTACACCTTC. Its protein is CASSAGQTLSPYGYTF.

This chain uses TRBV11-2 with TRBJ1-4; TRBD1 might be the D (5 bases). The length of the CDR3 is 16 residues. Per the germline V gene, CDR1 is SGHAT and CDR2 is FQNNGV. The V end lost 3 bases, the J end lost 7 bases, and 18 bases lay between the germline ends. The CDR3 nucleotides read TGTGCCAGCAGCTTCAACCGGGGGGGGATGGGTGAAAAACTGTTTTTT. Protein: CASSFNRGGMGEKLFF.

The chain carries TRBV7-9 and TRBJ1-1; no definite D call. CDR3 length: 15 residues. Trimming removed 1 base at V and 3 bases at J, with 12 bases between. Germline V gene lookup returns CDR1 SEHNR and CDR2 FQNEAQ (reference sequence). The chain's CDR3 is CASSLDVKSDTEAFF. The CDR3 DNA reads TGTGCCAGCAGCTTAGACGTTAAGAGTGACACTGAAGCTTTCTTT.

V gene TRBV19 combines with J gene TRBJ2-1; a possible D gene is TRBD1 (6 bases). The germline V gene has CDR1 LNHDA and CDR2 SQIVND (reference sequence). V dropped 9 bases and J dropped 4 bases, with 7 bases sitting between them. CDR3 length equals 11 residues. In DNA, the CDR3 is TGTGCCAGACAGGGATACAATGAGCAGTTCTTC. Protein sequence: CARQGYNEQFF.

This clone was found once. V and J are TRBV9 and TRBJ1-6; 7 nucleotides match TRBD1. The CDR3 is made up of 15 amino acids. Trimming cost V 2 bases and J 4 bases; bases outside gene matches: 3. Per the germline V gene, CDR1 is SGDLS and CDR2 is YYNGEE. The CDR3 DNA reads TGTGCCAGCAGCGTCGGGACAGCTTATAATTCACCCCTCCACTTT. Its protein product is CASSVGTAYNSPLHF.

V gene TRBV6-6 combines with J gene TRBJ1-2; D gene uncertain. CDR3 length equals 13 residues. The germline gives CDR1 MNHNY, CDR2 SVGAGI (reference sequence). V was pared by 10 bases and J by 7 bases, with 19 bases between. CDR3 nucleotide sequence: TGTGCCATCTGCCCTCCGGGGTCGGTTGGCTACACCTTC. It is translated as CAICPPGSVGYTF.

This clone was seen once. The gene calls are TRBV2 and TRBJ1-1; weak D call: TRBD1 (6 bases). CDR1 SNHLY and CDR2 FYNNEI come from the germline V gene. The CDR3 runs 15 residues. Deletions cut 4 bases from V and 3 bases from J, with 15 bases between. The CDR3 loop reads CASSGQGRGDTEAFF. The DNA of the CDR3 is TGTGCCAGCAGTGGGCAGGGGAGAGGGGACACTGAAGCTTTCTTT. The complete variable domain, with remaining parts taken from reference TRBV2 and TRBJ1-1, reads EPEVTQTPSHQVTQMGQEVILRCVPISNHLYFYWYRQILGQKVEFLVSFYNNEISEKSEIFDDQFSVERPDGSNFTLKIRSTKLEDSAMYFCASSGQGRGDTEAFFGQGTRLTVV.

The genes are TRBV7-8 and TRBJ1-3; unclear D gene. Trimming took off 1 base at V and 1 base at J, with 5 bases between the two ends. CDR3 size: 14 residues. The germline V gene has CDR1 SGHVS and CDR2 FQNEAQ. The CDR3 DNA follows: TGTGCCAGCAGCTTAGAGAGTTCTGGAAACACCATATATTTT. It specifies CASSLESSGNTIYF.

V gene TRBV6-5 combines with J gene TRBJ1-1; TRBD1 agrees at 11 bases. Germline CDR1 and CDR2: MNHEY and SVGAGI. Trimming removed 6 bases from V and 5 bases from J; junction bases left unmatched: 5. CDR3 length: 14 residues. The CDR3 loop reads CASRYGTGGTEAFF. The CDR3 nucleotides are TGTGCCAGCAGATATGGGACAGGGGGAACTGAAGCTTTCTTT.

V usage is TRBV19 and J usage is TRBJ1-2, with 10 bases lining up with TRBD1. Germline loops: CDR1 LNHDA, CDR2 SQIVND (reference sequence). V lost 5 bases to trimming and J lost 4 bases; unmatched junction nucleotides: 7. The CDR3 length is 15 residues. CDR3 region: CASSPGTGAGYGYTF. DNA of the CDR3: TGTGCCAGTAGTCCAGGGACAGGGGCGGGCTATGGCTACACCTTC.

The chain has TRBV2 and TRBJ2-1; 10 bases align to TRBD2. Per the germline V gene, CDR1 is SNHLY and CDR2 is FYNNEI. The CDR3 covers 14 residues. The ends lost 7 bases at V and 6 bases at J; junction bases unmatched: 6. CDR3 in amino acids: CASTLGLASNEQFF. CDR3 sequence (DNA): TGTGCCAGCACCTTGGGACTAGCGTCCAATGAGCAGTTCTTC.

V and J are TRBV6-2 or TRBV6-3 and TRBJ1-1; tentatively, D is TRBD1 (6 bases). In germline, CDR1 is MNHEY, CDR2 SVGEGT. V lost 6 bases, J lost 2 bases, and 13 bases lay in between. This CDR3 region has 14 residues. The CDR3 protein is CASSTRDINTEAFF. DNA of the CDR3: TGTGCCAGCAGCACCCGGGACATAAACACTGAAGCTTTCTTT.

The chain combines TRBV4-3 with TRBJ1-2; D unresolved. CDR3 length: 14 amino acids. V was shortened by 0 bases and J by 8 bases, with 13 bases between the two germline ends. Germline V gene lookup returns CDR1 LGHNA and CDR2 YSLEER. The chain's CDR3 is CASSQDRWGGGYTF. The CDR3 DNA reads TGCGCCAGCAGCCAAGACCGGTGGGGAGGGGGCTACACCTTC.

V usage is TRBV25-1 and J usage is TRBJ1-6, with D perhaps TRBD1 (5 bases). Germline lookup yields CDR1 MGHDK and CDR2 SYGVNS. The CDR3 contains 16 residues. Trimming removed 5 bases at V and 7 bases at J, with 18 bases between. The DNA of the CDR3 is TGTGCCAGCAGTCTCCGCAGGGACTCAATAAATTCACCCCTCCACTTT. Residues: CASSLRRDSINSPLHF.